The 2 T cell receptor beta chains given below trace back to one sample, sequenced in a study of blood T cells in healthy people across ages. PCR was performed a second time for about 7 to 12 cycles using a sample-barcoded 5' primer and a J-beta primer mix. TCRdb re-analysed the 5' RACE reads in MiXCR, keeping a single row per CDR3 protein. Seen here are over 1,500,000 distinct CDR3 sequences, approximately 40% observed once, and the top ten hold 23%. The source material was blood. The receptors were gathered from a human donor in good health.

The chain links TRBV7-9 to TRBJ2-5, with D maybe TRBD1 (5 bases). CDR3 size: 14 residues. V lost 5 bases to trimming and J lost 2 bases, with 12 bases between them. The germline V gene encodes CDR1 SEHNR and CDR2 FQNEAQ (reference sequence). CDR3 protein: CASSPCRGQETQYF. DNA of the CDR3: TGTGCCAGCAGCCCCTGTAGGGGACAAGAGACCCAGTACTTC.

This CDR3 is CASSRSRSPYEQYF. CDR3 nucleotide sequence: TGTGCCAGCAGTCGGTCCCGAAGCCCCTACGAGCAGTACTTC. The chain uses TRBV6-2 or TRBV6-3 and TRBJ2-5; D is undetermined. The DNA end is more similar to TRBJ2-7, so the J call may be wrong. The CDR3 has 14 residues. Per germline, CDR1 MNHEY and CDR2 SVGEGT.